Listed here is a single TCR beta chain. Its specificity is not known. The same CDR3 arises from other DNA sequences in this sample as well. The data are from a study of T cell responses to AZD1222 COVID-19 vaccine. Findings of the study overall: The study identified only six AZD1222 recipients as seropositive at baseline. Clonal diversity may have been underestimated in mostly white British donors.

Researchers grouped second doses given at about 4 or about 12 weeks into one pool. Here immunoSEQ multiplex PCR was the method, and the copy in TCRdb shows in-frame clones only, minus some. The sample has approximately 80,000 clones, roughly 85% seen once; the top ten hold around 10%. V was trimmed by 1 base and J by 2 bases, leaving 2 bases between them. CDR3 length: 12 residues. The V and J genes are TRBV12-3 or TRBV12-4 and TRBJ1-2, with no clear D. The sequence was obtained from an adult who received the AZD1222 COVID-19 vaccine. The sample in question was peripheral blood, obtained 28 days after the second AZD1222 dose. CDR3 coding DNA: TGTGCCAGCAGTTTAGGGAACTATGGCTACACCTTC. It is translated as CASSLGNYGYTF.